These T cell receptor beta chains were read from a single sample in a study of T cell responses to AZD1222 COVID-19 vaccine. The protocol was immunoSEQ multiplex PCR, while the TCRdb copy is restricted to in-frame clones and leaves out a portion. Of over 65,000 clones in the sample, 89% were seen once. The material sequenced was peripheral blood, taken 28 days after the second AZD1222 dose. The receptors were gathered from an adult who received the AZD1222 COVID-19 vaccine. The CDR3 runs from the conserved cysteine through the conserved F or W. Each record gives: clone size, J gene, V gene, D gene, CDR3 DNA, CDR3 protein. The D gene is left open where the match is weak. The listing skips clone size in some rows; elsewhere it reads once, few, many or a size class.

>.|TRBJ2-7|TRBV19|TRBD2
TGTGCCAGTAGTGCGGCGGGGGGACCCTACGAGCAGTACTTC
CASSAAGGPYEQYF
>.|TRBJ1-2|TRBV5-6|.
TGTGCCAGCAGCTTGGAGGGGCGCTCCAATCTTAACTATGGCTACACCTTC
CASSLEGRSNLNYGYTF
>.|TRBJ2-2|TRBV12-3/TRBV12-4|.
TGTGCCAGCTGGAACACCGGGGAGCTGTTTTTT
CASWNTGELFF
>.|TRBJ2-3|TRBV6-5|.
TGTGCCAGCAATGCATACTCACCAAACACAGATACGCAGTATTTT
CASNAYSPNTDTQYF
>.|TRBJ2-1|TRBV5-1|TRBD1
TGCGCCAGCAGCTCGGACAGGCCCTCCTACAATGAGCAGTTCTTC
CASSSDRPSYNEQFF
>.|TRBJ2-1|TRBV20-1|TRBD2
TGCAGTGCAACTGCGGGGGGCCGGCAGTTCTTC
CSATAGGRQFF
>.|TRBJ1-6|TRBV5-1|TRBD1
TGCGCCAGCAGCTTGTCGATGCTTACGACAGGGGGCTCCTATAATTCACCCCTCCACTTT
CASSLSMLTTGGSYNSPLHF
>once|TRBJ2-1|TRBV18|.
TGTGCCAGCTCACCCGGTTGGGGGGGCGATGAGCAGTTCTTC
CASSPGWGGDEQFF
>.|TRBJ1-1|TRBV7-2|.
TGTGCCAGCACTCTAGGGGGATCGGGCACTGAAGCTTTCTTT
CASTLGGSGTEAFF
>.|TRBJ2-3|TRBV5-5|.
TGTGCCAGCAGCTTGGTTTTATCTGATACGCAGTATTTT
CASSLVLSDTQYF
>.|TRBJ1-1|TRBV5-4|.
TGTGCCAGCAGCTTCGGGACGGTGAATCGGGGCACTGAAGCTTTCTTT
CASSFGTVNRGTEAFF
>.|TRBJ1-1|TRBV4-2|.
TGTGCCAGCAGCCAAGACCAAACAGGGCGCACTGAAGCTTTCTTT
CASSQDQTGRTEAFF
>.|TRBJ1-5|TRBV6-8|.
TGTGCCAGCAGTTACTCGATACGGGTACTTGGGGCGATGTATAGCAATCAGCCCCAGCATTTT
CASSYSIRVLGAMYSNQPQHF
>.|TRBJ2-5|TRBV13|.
TGTGCCAGCAGCTTAGGCAGGGGTTCAGAGACCCAGTACTTC
CASSLGRGSETQYF
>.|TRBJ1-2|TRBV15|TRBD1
TGTGCCACCAGCAGAGATCGCCAGGGGGACTATGGCTACACCTTC
CATSRDRQGDYGYTF
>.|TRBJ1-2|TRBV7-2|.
TGTGCCAGCAGCTTAGTTTCCGCCCAGAGCTTTGGCTATGGCTACACCTTC
CASSLVSAQSFGYGYTF
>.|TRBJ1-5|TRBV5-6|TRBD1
TGTGCCAGCAGCCAGGGACAGCACCATCAGCCCCAGCATTTT
CASSQGQHHQPQHF
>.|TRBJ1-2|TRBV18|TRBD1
TGTGCCAGCTCACCGAGTGACAGGGTTGGCTACACCTTC
CASSPSDRVGYTF
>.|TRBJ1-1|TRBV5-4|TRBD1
TGTGCCAGCAGCGAAGACAGGGAGGTAGTGGGTACTGAAGCTTTCTTT
CASSEDREVVGTEAFF
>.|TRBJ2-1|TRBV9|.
TGTGCCAGCAGCGCACCAACAGACAGGGAGCAGTTCTTC
CASSAPTDREQFF
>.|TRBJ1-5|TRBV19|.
TGTGCCAGTGGCTTCTATAGCAATCAGCCCCAGCATTTT
CASGFYSNQPQHF
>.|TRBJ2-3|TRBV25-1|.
TGTGCCAGCAGTGAATTAAAGGACAACACAGATACGCAGTATTTT
CASSELKDNTDTQYF
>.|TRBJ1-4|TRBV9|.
TGTGCCAGCAGCGGAAAACGACAGCCCCTAAATGAAAAACTGTTTTTT
CASSGKRQPLNEKLFF
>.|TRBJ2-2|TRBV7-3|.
TGTGCCAGCACCCCAAAGCCGCGGTCTCTCGGGGAGCTGTTTTTT
CASTPKPRSLGELFF
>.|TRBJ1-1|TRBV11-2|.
TGTGCCAGCAGCCCATCTGGGACTGAAGCTTTCTTT
CASSPSGTEAFF
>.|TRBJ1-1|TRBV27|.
TGTGCCAGCAGAGGGCAGGGGAACACTGAAGCTTTCTTT
CASRGQGNTEAFF
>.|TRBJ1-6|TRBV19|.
TGTGCCAGTAGTTCCTGGACGGCCTATAATTCACCCCTCCACTTT
CASSSWTAYNSPLHF
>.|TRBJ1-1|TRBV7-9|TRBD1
TGTGCCAGCAGCTTGGGACAGGGGACGAACACTGAAGCTTTCTTT
CASSLGQGTNTEAFF
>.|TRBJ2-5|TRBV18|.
TGTGCCAGCTCACCACCCCCTGGCCTCGCGGGACACCACGGGTCCCAAGAGACCCAGTACTTC
CASSPPPGLAGHHGSQETQYF
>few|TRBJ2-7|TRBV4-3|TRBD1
TGCGCCAGCAGCCAACCGGGACAGGGGGCCGACGAGCAGTACTTC
CASSQPGQGADEQYF
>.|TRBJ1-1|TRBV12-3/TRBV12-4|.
TGTGCCAGCAGAACCACGGTGAACACTGAAGCTTTCTTT
CASRTTVNTEAFF
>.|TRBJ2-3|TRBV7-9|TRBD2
TGTGCCAGCAGCCCAAAGGGACTAGCGGGGGGGCCTGCAGATACGCAGTATTTT
CASSPKGLAGGPADTQYF
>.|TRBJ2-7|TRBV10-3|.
TGTGCCATCAGTGAGTCAACCACAGCAGGCCCCCTAAGTGAGCAGTACTTC
CAISESTTAGPLSEQYF
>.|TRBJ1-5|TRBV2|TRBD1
TGTGCCAGCCATACAGGGGGCGGACCTGATCAGCCCCAGCATTTT
CASHTGGGPDQPQHF
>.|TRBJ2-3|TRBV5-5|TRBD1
TGTGCCAGCAGCTTGCTTATGGACAGGCGAAGCACAGATACGCAGTATTTT
CASSLLMDRRSTDTQYF
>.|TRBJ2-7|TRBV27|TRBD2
TGTGCCAGCAACCGGGATAGCGGGGGGTCAATGCGGGAGCAGTACTTC
CASNRDSGGSMREQYF
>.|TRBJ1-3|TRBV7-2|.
TGTGCCAGCAGCTTAGGGGGAGTAGGGATAGGAAACACCATATATTTT
CASSLGGVGIGNTIYF
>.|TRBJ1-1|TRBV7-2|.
TGTGCCAGCAGCTTATCTGCAGGGACTGAAGCTTTCTTT
CASSLSAGTEAFF
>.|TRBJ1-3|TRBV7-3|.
TGTGCCAGCAGCTTAATGGGTGGCGGCGGAAACACCATATATTTT
CASSLMGGGGNTIYF
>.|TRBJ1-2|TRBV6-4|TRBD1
TGTGCCAGCAGCGGACAGGGTGGTGGCTACACCTTC
CASSGQGGGYTF
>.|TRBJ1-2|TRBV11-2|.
TGTGCCAGCAGCTTAAGTCGGAGTACTAACTATGGCTACACCTTC
CASSLSRSTNYGYTF
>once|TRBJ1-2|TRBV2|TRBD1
TGTGCCAGCAGTACTCAGGGGGCACGCTATGGCTACACCTTC
CASSTQGARYGYTF
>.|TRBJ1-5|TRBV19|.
TGTGCCAGTAGTTTTCGGGAGAAAAATCAGCCCCAGCATTTT
CASSFREKNQPQHF
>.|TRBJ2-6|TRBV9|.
TGTGCCAGCAGCCTAGGGGGCTCTGGGGCCAACGTCCTGACTTTC
CASSLGGSGANVLTF
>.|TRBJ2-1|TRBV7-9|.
TGTGCCAGCAGCTCCCCCAGATTGCAGGGAACCTACAATGAGCAGTTCTTC
CASSSPRLQGTYNEQFF
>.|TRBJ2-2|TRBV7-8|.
TGTGCCAGCAAATCGGGGGTCGCCGGGGAGCTGTTTTTT
CASKSGVAGELFF
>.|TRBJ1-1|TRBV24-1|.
TGTGCCACCAGTGATTTGGGACCCCCAGAGGGGAACACTGAAGCTTTCTTT
CATSDLGPPEGNTEAFF
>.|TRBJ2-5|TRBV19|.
TGTGCCAGTAGTAACCCCTCCGCAGGGGGGGAGACCCAGTACTTC
CASSNPSAGGETQYF
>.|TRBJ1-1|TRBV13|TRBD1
TGTGCCAGCAGCCCCTGGACAGGCGCGAACACTGAAGCTTTCTTT
CASSPWTGANTEAFF
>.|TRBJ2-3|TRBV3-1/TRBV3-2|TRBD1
TGTGCCAGCAGCCCAGGACAGGGGCCTAGGGATACGCAGTATTTT
CASSPGQGPRDTQYF
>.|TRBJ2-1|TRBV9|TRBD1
TGTGCCAGCAGCGTAGGGGACAGGGGCTCCTACAATGAGCAGTTCTTC
CASSVGDRGSYNEQFF
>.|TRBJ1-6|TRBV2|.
TGTGCCAGCAGTGAAACAGTTGGCCAGTGGATAGGTAATAATTCACCCCTCCACTTT
CASSETVGQWIGNNSPLHF
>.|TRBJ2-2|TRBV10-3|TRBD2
TGTGCCATCTTGGCTAGCGGGGGGGCCGGGAACACCGGGGAGCTGTTTTTT
CAILASGGAGNTGELFF